Given below is one T cell receptor beta chain in context. Its target is not known. Unrecorded immune exposure was likely among donors, who were nominally healthy when sampled. These data originate in a study of cytomegalovirus exposure and HLA in healthy donors. General study points: Rarity characterized most TCR sequences, yet some public TCRs appeared in many donors. An analysis done earlier found most TCR beta V segments productive about 87% or about 30% of the time. According to a later analysis, most TCR beta chains associated with CMV appeared HLA-restricted.

13 Jbeta primers and 60 Vbeta primers were used for the PCR. Generated by immunoSEQ multiplex PCR, the TCRdb table keeps only in-frame clones and is missing some. The sample has 150,000 to 200,000 clones; about 80% are singletons. This clonotype originated in a man younger than 35 in good health and CMV-seropositive. The sequenced sample was PBMCs.

Here the CDR3 DNA reads TGTGCCAGCAGCTTGGCCTCGGCAGGGTACACAGATACGCAGTATTTT. Amino acid sequence: CASSLASAGYTDTQYF. The chain is built from TRBV5-6 and TRBJ2-3, with D possibly being TRBD1 (5 bases). CDR1 and CDR2 (germline): SGHDT, YYEEEE. Deletions cut 0 bases from V and 2 bases from J, with 13 bases between. CDR3 size: 16 residues.